This T cell receptor beta chain was observed in a study of cytomegalovirus exposure and HLA in healthy donors. Study outcomes and limitations: According to a subsequent analysis, TCR clusters identified in the first cohort showed a tendency to co-occur across the roughly 130 validation repertoires. Per published reports, the classifier diagnosed cytomegalovirus status with high specificity and sensitivity. Testing in vitro showed three CMV-associated chains specific for CMV antigens. Most TCR sequences were rare, but some public TCRs occurred in many donors.

The method was immunoSEQ multiplex PCR; TCRdb's version includes in-frame clones alone and lacks a portion of them. The repertoire holds approximately 140,000 clones, more than 85% seen once, with under 9% in the top ten. The length of the CDR3 is 19 residues. V was shortened by 6 bases and J by 3 bases, with 27 bases between the two germline ends. Germline CDR1 MDHEN, CDR2 SYDVKM. Comment on this clone: Its target is not known.

The receptor was isolated from a man younger than 35 in good health and CMV-seropositive. The chain joins TRBV28 to TRBJ2-1, with D possibly being TRBD2 (6 bases). Sequenced: PBMCs. CDR3 amino acids: CASSPVFERAGRGYNEQFF. The CDR3, as DNA: TGTGCCAGCAGCCCCGTTTTCGAGCGGGCGGGGCGTGGCTACAATGAGCAGTTCTTC.